Included here is one T cell receptor (beta chain) sequence, with context. The data are from a study of blood T cell repertoires in COVID-19. As for the study in general: Researchers got acute and convalescent COVID-19 samples from the United States, Italy and Spain. T cells, B-cell-depleted T cells, or PBMCs provided the cDNA or gDNA that served as material.

Germline V gives CDR1 MGHRA, CDR2 YSYEKL. Trimming cost V 4 bases and J 1 base; bases outside gene matches: 3. The length of the CDR3 is 15 residues. Per the authors' pipeline: Reference gene primer amplification in the assay estimated nucleated cell counts. Some clones are missing from TCRdb's copy, which holds only in-frame ones; the method was immunoSEQ multiplex PCR. The V and J calls and clone size come from that table; D and trimming were worked out from the DNA. The table shows around 99,000 clones, with approximately 90% occurring only once. Sequences were obtained from peripheral blood. The V gene is TRBV4-1, the J gene TRBJ1-2, with 10 bases aligning to TRBD1. The source of this sequence is a human donor in a cohort sampled during active COVID-19. The CDR3 spells CASSPRTGGNYGYTF. In DNA form, the CDR3 reads TGCGCCAGCAGCCCCCGGACAGGGGGTAACTATGGCTACACCTTC.